The rows below give T cell receptor beta chains drawn from one sample of a study of T cells in localized non-small cell lung cancer. Using immunoSEQ multiplex PCR, the repertoire was profiled, and TCRdb retains in-frame clones only, with some absent. The sample carries roughly 1,900 clones, roughly a quarter recorded once. The material sequenced was lung tumor tissue, taken before any cancer treatment. Source of these receptors: a woman between 35 and 70 years old with stage II squamous cell lung carcinoma. Both conserved end residues are part of each CDR3. A D gene is named only where the DNA matches it firmly. The size field is filled for only some rows; it gives once, few, many or a size class.

>TRBJ2-7|14|NA|NA|TRBV10-2
CASSETGQGGEQYF
TGCGCCAGCAGTGAGACGGGCCAGGGGGGCGAGCAGTACTTC
>TRBJ2-4|14|NA|NA|TRBV11-3
CASRFWKGKNIQYF
TGTGCCAGCCGGTTTTGGAAGGGGAAAAACATTCAGTACTTC
>TRBJ1-5|16|NA|NA|TRBV15
CATSRVQWTPNQPQHF
TGTGCCACCAGCAGAGTTCAGTGGACTCCCAATCAGCCCCAGCATTTT
>TRBJ2-7|15|TRBD2|few|TRBV11-3
CASSLVAGGSGEQYF
TGTGCCAGCAGCTTAGTCGCGGGGGGCAGCGGCGAGCAGTACTTC
>TRBJ2-2|16|NA|few|TRBV2
CASSASQGEAAGELFF
TGTGCCAGCAGTGCTTCGCAGGGCGAGGCGGCCGGGGAGCTGTTTTTT
>TRBJ2-1|13|TRBD1|few|TRBV6-8
CASSYDRDNEQFF
TGTGCCAGCAGTTACGACAGGGATAATGAGCAGTTCTTC
>TRBJ2-6|16|NA|NA|TRBV6-8
CASSYVEVSGANVLTF
TGTGCCAGCAGTTACGTGGAAGTCTCTGGGGCCAACGTCCTGACTTTC
>TRBJ1-2|13|NA|few|TRBV9
CASSVGQDYGYTF
TGTGCCAGCAGCGTCGGTCAGGACTATGGCTACACCTTC
>TRBJ1-1|14|NA|NA|TRBV6-8
CASSYSALGTEAFF
TGTGCCAGCAGTTACTCAGCCCTAGGCACTGAAGCTTTCTTT
>TRBJ1-3|12|NA|NA|TRBV28
CASGPRLNTIYF
TGTGCCAGCGGTCCGCGATTGAACACCATATATTTT
>TRBJ2-4|19|TRBD1|NA|TRBV19
CASSIWTGDNPITKNIQYF
TGTGCCAGTAGTATATGGACAGGGGATAACCCAATAACCAAAAACATTCAGTACTTC
>TRBJ1-4|16|NA|few|TRBV12-2
CASRLAPIGLGEKLFF
TGTGCAAGTCGCTTAGCGCCAATAGGGCTGGGGGAAAAACTGTTTTTT
>TRBJ1-1|12|NA|NA|TRBV28
CASSLSGTEAFF
TGTGCCAGCTCATTAAGCGGGACTGAAGCTTTCTTT
>TRBJ1-1|15|NA|NA|TRBV11-3
CASSLAGGRGTEAFF
TGTGCCAGCAGCTTGGCCGGGGGGCGTGGCACTGAAGCTTTCTTT
>TRBJ1-1|14|NA|few|TRBV6-8
CAAGGGGVRTEAFF
TGTGCCGCAGGAGGGGGTGGGGTGAGGACTGAAGCTTTCTTT
>TRBJ1-4|15|NA|NA|TRBV5-1
CASSSTTQGGEKLFF
TGCGCCAGCAGCTCTACTACGCAGGGAGGTGAAAAACTGTTTTTT
>TRBJ2-1|15|TRBD2|few|TRBV11-3
CASSPGLAAHNEQFF
TGTGCCAGCAGCCCGGGACTAGCGGCCCACAATGAGCAGTTCTTC
>TRBJ2-5|12|NA|NA|TRBV9
CASSVGSETQYF
TGTGCCAGCAGCGTAGGGTCGGAGACCCAGTACTTC
>TRBJ2-7|17|TRBD2|NA|TRBV14
CASSQKVGLAGLPEQYF
TGTGCCAGCAGCCAAAAAGTAGGGCTAGCGGGCCTCCCCGAGCAGTACTTC
>TRBJ1-5|13|NA|few|TRBV28
CASSLTGQRPQHF
TGTGCCAGCAGTTTAACGGGGCAACGGCCCCAGCATTTT
>TRBJ1-1|15|NA|large|TRBV30
CAWTPSLLPNTEAFF
TGTGCCTGGACCCCTTCCCTACTCCCCAACACTGAAGCTTTCTTT
>TRBJ2-1|14|NA|NA|TRBV6-8
CASSSQGGSDEQFF
TGTGCCAGCAGTTCACAAGGGGGGTCGGATGAGCAGTTCTTC
>TRBJ2-2|18|TRBD1|NA|TRBV5-1
CASSSGQGSKANTGELFF
TGCGCCAGCAGCTCGGGACAGGGCTCGAAGGCGAACACCGGGGAGCTGTTTTTT
>TRBJ2-5|14|NA|large|TRBV11-3
CASSLQGRLETQYF
TGTGCCAGCAGCTTACAGGGACGGCTGGAGACCCAGTACTTC
>TRBJ1-3|16|TRBD1|few|TRBV11-3
CASSRQGGEVGNTIYF
TGTGCCAGCAGCCGACAGGGGGGCGAGGTAGGAAACACCATATATTTT